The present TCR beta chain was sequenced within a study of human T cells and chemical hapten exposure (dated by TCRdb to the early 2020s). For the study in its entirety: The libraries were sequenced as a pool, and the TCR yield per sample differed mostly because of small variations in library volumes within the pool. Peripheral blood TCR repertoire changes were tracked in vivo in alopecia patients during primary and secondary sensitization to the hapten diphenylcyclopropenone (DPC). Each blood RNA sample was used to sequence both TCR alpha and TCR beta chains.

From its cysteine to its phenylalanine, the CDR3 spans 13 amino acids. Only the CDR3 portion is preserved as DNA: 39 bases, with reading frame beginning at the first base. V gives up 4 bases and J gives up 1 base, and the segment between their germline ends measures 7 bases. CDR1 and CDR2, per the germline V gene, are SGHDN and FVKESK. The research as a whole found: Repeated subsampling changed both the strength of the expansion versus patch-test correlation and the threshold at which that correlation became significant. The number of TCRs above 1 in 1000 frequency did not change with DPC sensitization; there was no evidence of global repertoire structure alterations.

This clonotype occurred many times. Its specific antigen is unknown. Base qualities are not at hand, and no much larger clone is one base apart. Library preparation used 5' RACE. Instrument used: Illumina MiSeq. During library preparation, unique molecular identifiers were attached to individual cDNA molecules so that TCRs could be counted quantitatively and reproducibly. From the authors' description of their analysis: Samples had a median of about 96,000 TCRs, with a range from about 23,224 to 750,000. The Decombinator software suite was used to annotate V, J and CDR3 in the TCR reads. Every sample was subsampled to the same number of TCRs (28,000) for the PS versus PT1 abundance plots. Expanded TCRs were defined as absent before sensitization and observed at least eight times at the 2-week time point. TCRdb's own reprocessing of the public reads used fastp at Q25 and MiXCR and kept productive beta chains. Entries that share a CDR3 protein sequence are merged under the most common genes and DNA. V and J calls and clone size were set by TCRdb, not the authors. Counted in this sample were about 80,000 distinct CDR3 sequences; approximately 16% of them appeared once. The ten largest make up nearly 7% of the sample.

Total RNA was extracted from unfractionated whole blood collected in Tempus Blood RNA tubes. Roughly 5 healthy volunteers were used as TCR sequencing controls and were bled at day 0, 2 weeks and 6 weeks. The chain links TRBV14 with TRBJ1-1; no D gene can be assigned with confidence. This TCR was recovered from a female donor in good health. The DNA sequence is TGTGCCAGCAGCCCCCGCAGGAACACTGAAGCTTTCTTT. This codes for CASSPRRNTEAFF.